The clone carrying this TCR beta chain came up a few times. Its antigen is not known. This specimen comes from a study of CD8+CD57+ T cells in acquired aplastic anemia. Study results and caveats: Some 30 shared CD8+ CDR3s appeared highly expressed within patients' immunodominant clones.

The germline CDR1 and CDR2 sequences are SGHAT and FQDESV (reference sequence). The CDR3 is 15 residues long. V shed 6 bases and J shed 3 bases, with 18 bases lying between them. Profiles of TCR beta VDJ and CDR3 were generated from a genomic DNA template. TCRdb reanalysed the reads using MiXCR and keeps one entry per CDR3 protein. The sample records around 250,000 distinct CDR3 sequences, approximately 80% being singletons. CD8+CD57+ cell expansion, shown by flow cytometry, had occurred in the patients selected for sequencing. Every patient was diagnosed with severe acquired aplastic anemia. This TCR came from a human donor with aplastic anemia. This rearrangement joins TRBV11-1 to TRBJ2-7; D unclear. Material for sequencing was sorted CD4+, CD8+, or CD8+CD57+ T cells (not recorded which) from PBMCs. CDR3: CASSELEGLLYEQYF. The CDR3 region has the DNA TGTGCCAGCAGTGAGCTAGAAGGCCTACTCTACGAGCAGTACTTC. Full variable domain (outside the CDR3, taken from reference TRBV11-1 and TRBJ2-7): EAEVAQSPRYKITEKSQAVAFWCDPISGHATLYWYRQILGQGPELLVQFQDESVVDDSQLPKDRFSAERLKGVDSTLKIQPAELGDSAMYLCASSELEGLLYEQYFGPGTRLTVT.